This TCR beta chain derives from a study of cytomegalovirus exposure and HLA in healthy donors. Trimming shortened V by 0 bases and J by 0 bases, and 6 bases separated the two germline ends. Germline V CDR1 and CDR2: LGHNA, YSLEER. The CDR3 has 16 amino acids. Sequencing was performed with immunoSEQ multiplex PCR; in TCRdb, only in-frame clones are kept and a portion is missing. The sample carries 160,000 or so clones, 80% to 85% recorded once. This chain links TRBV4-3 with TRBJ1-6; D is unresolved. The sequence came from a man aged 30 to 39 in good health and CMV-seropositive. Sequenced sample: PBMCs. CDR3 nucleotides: TGCGCCAGCAGCCAAGATAGGAGCTCCTATAATTCACCCCTCCACTTT. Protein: CASSQDRSSYNSPLHF.